This TCR beta chain was profiled in a study of blood T cell repertoires in COVID-19. Study at large: Donors in the United States, Italy and Spain gave samples during acute or convalescent COVID-19. The analysed material was cDNA or gDNA that came from T cells, B-cell-depleted T cells, or PBMCs.

The method was immunoSEQ multiplex PCR; TCRdb's version includes in-frame clones alone and lacks a portion of them. This table holds tens of thousands of clones, roughly 78% found once. The CDR3 has 11 amino acids. V gave up 5 bases and J gave up 5 bases, with 7 bases separating them. CDR1 and CDR2 from the germline V gene are SEHNR and FQNEAQ (reference sequence). This chain links TRBV7-9 with TRBJ2-7; D uncertain. The sample taken for sequencing was peripheral blood. The clonotype comes from a man in his 70s with acute or convalescent COVID-19. The CDR3 DNA sequence: TGTGCCAGCAGCCGAAGCGACGAGCAGTACTTC. It specifies CASSRSDEQYF.